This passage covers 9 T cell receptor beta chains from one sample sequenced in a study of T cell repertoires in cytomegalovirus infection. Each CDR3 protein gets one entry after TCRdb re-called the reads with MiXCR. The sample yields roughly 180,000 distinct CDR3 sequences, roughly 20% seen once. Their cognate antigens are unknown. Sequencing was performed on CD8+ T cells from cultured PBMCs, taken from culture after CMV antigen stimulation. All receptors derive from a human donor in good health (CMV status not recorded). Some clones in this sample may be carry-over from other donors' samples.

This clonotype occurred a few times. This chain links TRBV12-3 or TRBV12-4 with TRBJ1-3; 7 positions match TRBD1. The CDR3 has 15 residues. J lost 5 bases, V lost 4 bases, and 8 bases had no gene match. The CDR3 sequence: CASSWSRDRRNTIYF. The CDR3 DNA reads TGTGCCAGCAGTTGGAGCCGGGACAGAAGAAACACCATATATTTT.

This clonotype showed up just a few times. CDR3 sequence: CASSLIGTVRTYEQYF. CDR3 in DNA: TGCGCCAGCAGCCTAATAGGGACAGTGCGAACCTACGAGCAGTACTTC. The chain combines TRBV5-1 with TRBJ2-7; 7 bases agree with TRBD1. Trimming took 4 bases from V and 2 from J; bases not matched to a gene: 12. Germline V CDR1 and CDR2: SGHRS, YFSETQ. The length of the CDR3 is 16 residues.

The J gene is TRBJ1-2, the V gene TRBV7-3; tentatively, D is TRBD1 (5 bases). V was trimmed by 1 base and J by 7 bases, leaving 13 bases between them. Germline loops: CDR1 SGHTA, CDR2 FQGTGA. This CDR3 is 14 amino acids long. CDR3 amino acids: CASSLNLGDPGYTF. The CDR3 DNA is TGTGCCAGCAGCTTAAACTTGGGGGACCCTGGCTACACCTTC. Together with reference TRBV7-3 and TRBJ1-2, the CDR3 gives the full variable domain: GAGVSQTPSNKVTEKGKYVELRCDPISGHTALYWYRQSLGQGPEFLIYFQGTGAADDSGLPNDRFFAVRPEGSVSTLKIQRTERGDSAVYLCASSLNLGDPGYTFGSGTRLTVV.

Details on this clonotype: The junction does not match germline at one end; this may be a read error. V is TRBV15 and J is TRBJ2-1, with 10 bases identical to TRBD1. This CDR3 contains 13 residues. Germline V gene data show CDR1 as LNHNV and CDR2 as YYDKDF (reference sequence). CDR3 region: CATSWDRGNEQLF. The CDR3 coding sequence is TGTGCCACCAGCTGGGACAGGGGAAACGAGCAGCTCTTC.

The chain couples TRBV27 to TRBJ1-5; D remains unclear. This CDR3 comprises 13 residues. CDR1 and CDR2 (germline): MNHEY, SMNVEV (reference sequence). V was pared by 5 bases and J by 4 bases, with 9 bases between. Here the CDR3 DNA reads TGTGCCAGCAGTATCGCGAGGAATCAGCCCCAGCATTTT. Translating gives CASSIARNQPQHF.

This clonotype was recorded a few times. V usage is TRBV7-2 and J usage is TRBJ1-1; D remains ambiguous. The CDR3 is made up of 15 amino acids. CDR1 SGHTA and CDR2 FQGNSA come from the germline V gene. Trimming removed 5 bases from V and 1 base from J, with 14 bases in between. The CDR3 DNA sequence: TGTGCCAGCAGCGTTAGGTCAGGACCGAACACTGAAGCTTTCTTT. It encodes CASSVRSGPNTEAFF.

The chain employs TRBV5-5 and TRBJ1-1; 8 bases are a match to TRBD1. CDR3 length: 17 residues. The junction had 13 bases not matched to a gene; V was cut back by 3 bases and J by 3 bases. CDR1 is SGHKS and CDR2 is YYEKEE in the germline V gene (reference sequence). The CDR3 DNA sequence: TGTGCCAGCAGCTCGGACAGGGCCGTCGGGGGGGACACTGAAGCTTTCTTT. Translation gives CASSSDRAVGGDTEAFF.

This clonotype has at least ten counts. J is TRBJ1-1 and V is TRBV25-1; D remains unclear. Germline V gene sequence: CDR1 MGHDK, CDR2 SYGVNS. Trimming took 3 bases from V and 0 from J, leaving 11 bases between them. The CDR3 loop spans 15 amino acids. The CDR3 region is CASSEMRGLNTEAFF. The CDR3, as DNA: TGTGCCAGCAGTGAGATGCGGGGTCTGAACACTGAAGCTTTCTTT.

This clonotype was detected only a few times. CDR3 in DNA: TGCAGTGCTAGACCGGACAGTCGCTCTGGAAACACCATATATTTT. This translates into CSARPDSRSGNTIYF. The V call is TRBV20-1, the J call TRBJ1-3; perhaps TRBD1 as D (6 bases). With 2 bases removed from V and 0 bases from J, the gap between germline ends came to 11 bases. From germline, CDR1 is DFQATT and CDR2 SNEGSKA (reference sequence). The CDR3 runs 15 residues.